These T cell receptor beta chains were read from a single sample in a study of cytomegalovirus exposure and HLA in healthy donors. Data came from immunoSEQ multiplex PCR; TCRdb stores just in-frame clones and leaves some out. The sample holds around 80,000 clones. Sequenced input: PBMCs. These receptors all come from a boy aged 5-17 years in good health and CMV-seronegative. Each CDR3 is given with its conserved first and last residue. Fields, in order: J gene, D gene, V gene, CDR3 protein, CDR3 DNA. The D gene is left open where the match is weak.

TRBJ2-7,-,TRBV6-6,CASSSTSSSEQYF,TGTGCCAGCAGTTCAACCTCTAGCTCCGAGCAGTACTTC
TRBJ1-5,-,TRBV4-2,CASSLRTEYSNQPQHF,TGTGCCAGCAGCCTTCGGACAGAATATAGCAATCAGCCCCAGCATTTT
TRBJ2-1,-,TRBV7-9,CASSSRAGNNEQFF,TGTGCCAGCAGCTCCCGAGCCGGGAACAATGAGCAGTTCTTC
TRBJ2-3,-,TRBV5-4,CASSPPSDTDTQYF,TGTGCCAGCAGCCCTCCCAGTGACACAGATACGCAGTATTTT
TRBJ2-2,-,TRBV7-3,CASSLRGSVGELFF,TGTGCCAGCAGCTTAAGAGGGTCGGTCGGGGAGCTGTTTTTT
TRBJ1-2,-,TRBV29-1,CSVEVGHARYGYTF,TGCAGCGTTGAAGTGGGACACGCGCGCTATGGCTACACCTTC
TRBJ1-1,-,TRBV6-1,CASSRRDTEAFF,TGTGCCAGCAGTCGCAGGGACACTGAAGCTTTCTTT
TRBJ1-2,-,TRBV6-5,CASSYSTVNYGYTF,TGTGCCAGCAGTTACTCGACAGTTAACTATGGCTACACCTTC
TRBJ2-1,TRBD1,TRBV5-4,CASSSGTVNNEQFF,TGTGCCAGCAGCTCTGGGACAGTAAACAATGAGCAGTTCTTC
TRBJ1-1,-,TRBV10-3,CAIRDGQKNTEAFF,TGTGCCATCAGGGACGGACAGAAGAACACTGAAGCTTTCTTT
TRBJ1-1,-,TRBV9,CASSVEGDPMNTEAFF,TGTGCCAGCAGCGTAGAGGGGGACCCCATGAACACTGAAGCTTTCTTT